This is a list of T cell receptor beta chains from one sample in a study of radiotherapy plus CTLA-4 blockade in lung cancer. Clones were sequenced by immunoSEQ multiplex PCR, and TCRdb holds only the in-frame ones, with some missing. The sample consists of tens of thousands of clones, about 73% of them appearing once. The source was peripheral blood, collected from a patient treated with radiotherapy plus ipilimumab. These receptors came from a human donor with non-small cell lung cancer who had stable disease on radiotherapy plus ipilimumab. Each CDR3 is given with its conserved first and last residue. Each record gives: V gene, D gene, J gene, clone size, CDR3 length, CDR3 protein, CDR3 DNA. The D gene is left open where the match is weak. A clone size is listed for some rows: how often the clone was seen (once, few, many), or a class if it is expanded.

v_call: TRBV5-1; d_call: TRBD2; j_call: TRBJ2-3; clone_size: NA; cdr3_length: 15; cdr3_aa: CASRLTGTSADTQYF; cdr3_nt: TGCGCCAGCAGGTTGACCGGGACTAGCGCAGATACGCAGTATTTT
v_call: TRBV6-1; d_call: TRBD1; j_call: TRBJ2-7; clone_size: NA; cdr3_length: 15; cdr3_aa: CASTTGTGGGYEQYF; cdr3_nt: TGTGCCAGCACTACCGGGACAGGGGGCGGCTACGAGCAGTACTTC
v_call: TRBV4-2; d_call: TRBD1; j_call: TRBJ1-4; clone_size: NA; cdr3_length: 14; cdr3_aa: CASSQGQGNEKLFF; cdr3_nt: TGTGCCAGCAGCCAGGGACAGGGGAATGAAAAACTGTTTTTT
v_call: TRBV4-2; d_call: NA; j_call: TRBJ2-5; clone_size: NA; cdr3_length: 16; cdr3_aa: CASSQGTGNGEETQYF; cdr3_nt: TGTGCCAGCAGCCAAGGGACCGGTAATGGGGAAGAGACCCAGTACTTC
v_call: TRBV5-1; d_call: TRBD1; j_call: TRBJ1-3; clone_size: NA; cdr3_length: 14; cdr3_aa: CASSQGQPGNTIYF; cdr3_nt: TGCGCCAGCAGCCAGGGACAGCCTGGAAACACCATATATTTT
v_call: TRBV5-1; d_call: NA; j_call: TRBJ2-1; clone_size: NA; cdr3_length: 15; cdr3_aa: CASSPRQGTYNEQFF; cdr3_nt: TGCGCCAGCAGCCCTCGTCAGGGGACCTACAATGAGCAGTTCTTC
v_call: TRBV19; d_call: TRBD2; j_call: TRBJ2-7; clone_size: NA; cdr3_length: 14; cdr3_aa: CASSIGTSRYEQYF; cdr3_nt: TGTGCCAGTAGTATCGGGACTAGTAGGTACGAGCAGTACTTC
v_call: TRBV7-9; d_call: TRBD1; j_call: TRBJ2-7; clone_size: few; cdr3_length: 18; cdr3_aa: CASSKPTGGRFRGGEQYF; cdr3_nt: TGTGCCAGCAGCAAACCGACAGGGGGCAGGTTTCGAGGGGGCGAGCAGTACTTC
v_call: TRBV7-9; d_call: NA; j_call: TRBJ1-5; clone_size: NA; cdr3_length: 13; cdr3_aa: CASSLDQGQPQHF; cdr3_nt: TGTGCCAGCAGCCTTGACCAAGGGCAGCCCCAGCATTTT
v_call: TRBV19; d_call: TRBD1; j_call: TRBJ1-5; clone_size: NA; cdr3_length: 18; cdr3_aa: CASSILGGWSSGNQPQHF; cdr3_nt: TGTGCCAGTAGTATACTAGGGGGCTGGAGTTCGGGCAATCAGCCCCAGCATTTT
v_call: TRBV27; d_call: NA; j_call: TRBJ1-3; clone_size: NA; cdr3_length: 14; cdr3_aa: CASGTRGSGNTIYF; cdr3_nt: TGTGCCAGCGGAACCAGGGGTTCTGGAAACACCATATATTTT
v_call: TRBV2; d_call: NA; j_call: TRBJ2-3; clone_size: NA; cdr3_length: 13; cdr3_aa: CASRPTITDTQYF; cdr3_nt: TGTGCCAGCCGCCCCACCATCACAGATACGCAGTATTTT
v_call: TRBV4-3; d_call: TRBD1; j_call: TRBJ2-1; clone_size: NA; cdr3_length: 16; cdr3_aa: CASSQRWDRGHNEQFF; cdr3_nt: TGCGCCAGCAGCCAGCGGTGGGACAGGGGCCACAATGAGCAGTTCTTC
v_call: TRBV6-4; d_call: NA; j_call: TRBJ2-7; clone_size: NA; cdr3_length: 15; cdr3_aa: CASSDHRHPIYEQYF; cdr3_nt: TGTGCCAGCAGTGACCATCGGCACCCAATCTACGAGCAGTACTTC
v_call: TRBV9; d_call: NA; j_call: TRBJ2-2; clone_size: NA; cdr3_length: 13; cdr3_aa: CASTIWGSGELFF; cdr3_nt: TGTGCCAGCACCATATGGGGGTCCGGGGAGCTGTTTTTT
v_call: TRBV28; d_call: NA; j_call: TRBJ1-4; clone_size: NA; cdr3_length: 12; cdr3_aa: CASSSLNEKLFF; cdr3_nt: TGTGCCAGCAGTTCATTAAATGAAAAACTGTTTTTT
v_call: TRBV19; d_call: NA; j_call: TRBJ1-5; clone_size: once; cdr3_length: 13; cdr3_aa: CASSPLGNQPQHF; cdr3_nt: TGTGCCAGTAGTCCCCTCGGAAATCAGCCCCAGCATTTT
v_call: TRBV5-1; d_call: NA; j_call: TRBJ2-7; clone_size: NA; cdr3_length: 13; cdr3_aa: CASSPLGSYEQYF; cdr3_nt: TGCGCCAGCAGCCCCCTTGGGTCCTACGAGCAGTACTTC
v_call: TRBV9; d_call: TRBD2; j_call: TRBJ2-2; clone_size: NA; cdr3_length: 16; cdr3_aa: CASSVSSGSGTGELFF; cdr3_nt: TGTGCCAGCAGCGTATCTAGCGGGAGTGGGACCGGGGAGCTGTTTTTT
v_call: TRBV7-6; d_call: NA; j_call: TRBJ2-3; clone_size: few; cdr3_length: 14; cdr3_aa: CASSLEDSSDTQYF; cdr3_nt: TGTGCCAGCAGCTTAGAGGACTCCTCGGATACGCAGTATTTT
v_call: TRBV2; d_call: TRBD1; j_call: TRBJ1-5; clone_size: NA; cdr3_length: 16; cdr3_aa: CASSEAGYRGGQPQHF; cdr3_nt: TGTGCCAGCAGTGAAGCAGGTTACAGGGGAGGCCAGCCCCAGCATTTT
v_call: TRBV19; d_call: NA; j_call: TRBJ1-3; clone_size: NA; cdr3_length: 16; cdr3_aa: CASSVGFVRSGNTIYF; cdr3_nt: TGTGCCAGTAGTGTGGGGTTCGTAAGATCTGGAAACACCATATATTTT
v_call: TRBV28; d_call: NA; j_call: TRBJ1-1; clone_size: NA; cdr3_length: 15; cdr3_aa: CASSLRARANTEAFF; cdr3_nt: TGTGCCAGCAGTTTAAGGGCCAGGGCGAACACTGAAGCTTTCTTT
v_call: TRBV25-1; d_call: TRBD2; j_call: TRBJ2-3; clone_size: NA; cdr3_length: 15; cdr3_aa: CASTESSGSRDTQYF; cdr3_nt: TGTGCCAGCACCGAAAGTAGCGGGAGTCGCGATACGCAGTATTTT
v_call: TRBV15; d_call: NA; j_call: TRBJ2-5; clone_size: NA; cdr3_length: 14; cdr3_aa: CATSRGGVQETQYF; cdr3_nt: TGTGCCACCAGCAGAGGTGGCGTACAAGAGACCCAGTACTTC
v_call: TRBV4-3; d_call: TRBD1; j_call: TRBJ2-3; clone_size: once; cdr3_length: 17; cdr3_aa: CASSQAPTTGYTDTQYF; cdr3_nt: TGCGCCAGCAGCCAAGCCCCTACGACAGGGTACACAGATACGCAGTATTTT
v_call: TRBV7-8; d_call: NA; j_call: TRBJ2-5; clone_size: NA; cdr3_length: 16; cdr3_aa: CASSTNTAGPRSTQYF; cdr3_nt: TGTGCCAGCAGCACAAATACGGCAGGGCCCCGCTCGACCCAGTACTTC
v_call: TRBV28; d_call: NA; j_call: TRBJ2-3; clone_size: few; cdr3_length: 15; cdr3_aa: CASSFPRVDTDTQYF; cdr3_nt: TGTGCCAGCAGTTTCCCCAGGGTAGACACAGATACGCAGTATTTT
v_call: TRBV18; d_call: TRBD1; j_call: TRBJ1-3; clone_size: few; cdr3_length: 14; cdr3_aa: CASSPGQGGNTIYF; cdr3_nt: TGTGCCAGCTCTCCGGGACAGGGTGGAAACACCATATATTTT
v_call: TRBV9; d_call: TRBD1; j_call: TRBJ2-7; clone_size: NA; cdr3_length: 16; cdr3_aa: CASSGPAGGRSYEQYF; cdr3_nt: TGTGCCAGCAGCGGACCGGCAGGGGGACGTTCTTACGAGCAGTACTTC
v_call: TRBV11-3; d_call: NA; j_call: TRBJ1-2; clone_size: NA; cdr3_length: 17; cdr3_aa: CASSLTTLMGSNYGYTF; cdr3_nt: TGTGCCAGCAGCTTGACCACCCTGATGGGCTCTAACTATGGCTACACCTTC
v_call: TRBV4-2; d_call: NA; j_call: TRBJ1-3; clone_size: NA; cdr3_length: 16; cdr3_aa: CASSQGHGSSGNTIYF; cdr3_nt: TGTGCCAGCAGCCAAGGTCACGGTAGCTCTGGAAACACCATATATTTT
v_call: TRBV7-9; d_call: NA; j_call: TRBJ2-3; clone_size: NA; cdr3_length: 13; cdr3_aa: CARGRGAPDTQYF; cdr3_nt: TGTGCCAGGGGAAGGGGGGCCCCAGATACGCAGTATTTT
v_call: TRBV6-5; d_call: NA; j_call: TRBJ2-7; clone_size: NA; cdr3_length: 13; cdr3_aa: CASKRSGLYEQYF; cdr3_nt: TGTGCCAGCAAGAGGAGCGGGTTATACGAGCAGTACTTC
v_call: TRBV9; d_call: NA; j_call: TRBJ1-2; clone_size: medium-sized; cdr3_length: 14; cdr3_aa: CASSARGSGRGYTF; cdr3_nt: TGTGCCAGCAGCGCCCGGGGGTCAGGACGGGGCTACACCTTC
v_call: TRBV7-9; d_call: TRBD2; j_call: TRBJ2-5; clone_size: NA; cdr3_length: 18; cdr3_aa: CASSPGTSGRAGKETQYF; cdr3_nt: TGTGCCAGCAGCCCCGGGACTAGCGGGAGGGCCGGGAAGGAGACCCAGTACTTC
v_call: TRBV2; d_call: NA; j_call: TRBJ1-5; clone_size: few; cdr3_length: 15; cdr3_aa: CASSVAGTTNQPQHF; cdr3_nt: TGTGCCAGCAGTGTCGCAGGAACGACCAATCAGCCCCAGCATTTT
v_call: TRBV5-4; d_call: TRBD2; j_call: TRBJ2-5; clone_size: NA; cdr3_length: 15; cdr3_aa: CASSSPLAGVETQYF; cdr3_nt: TGTGCCAGCAGTTCTCCCCTAGCGGGAGTTGAGACCCAGTACTTC
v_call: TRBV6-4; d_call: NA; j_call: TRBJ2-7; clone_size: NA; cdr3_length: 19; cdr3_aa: CASSLAADVPVSKSYEQYF; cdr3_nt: TGTGCCAGCAGTCTAGCAGCGGACGTCCCCGTCAGTAAATCCTACGAGCAGTACTTC
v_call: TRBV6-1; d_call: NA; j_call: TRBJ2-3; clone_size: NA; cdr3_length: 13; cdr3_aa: CASLSTPGLYPYF; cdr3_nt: TGTGCCAGCCTCTCTACACCGGGACTTTATCCGTATTTT
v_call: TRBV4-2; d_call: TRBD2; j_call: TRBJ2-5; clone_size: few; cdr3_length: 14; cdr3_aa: CASSPSGGVEAQYF; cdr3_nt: TGTGCCAGCAGCCCTAGCGGGGGGGTGGAGGCCCAGTACTTC
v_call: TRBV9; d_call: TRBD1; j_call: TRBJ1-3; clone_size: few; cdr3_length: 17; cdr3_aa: CASSPRTGKNSGNTIYF; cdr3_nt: TGTGCCAGCAGCCCCCGGACAGGGAAAAACTCCGGAAACACCATATATTTT
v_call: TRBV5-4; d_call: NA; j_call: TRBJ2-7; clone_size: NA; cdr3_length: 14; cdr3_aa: CASSLSHVSYEQYF; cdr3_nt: TGTGCCAGCAGCTTGAGTCACGTCTCCTACGAGCAGTACTTC
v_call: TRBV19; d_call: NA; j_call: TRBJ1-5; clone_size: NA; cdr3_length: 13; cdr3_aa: CASSMGLNQPQHF; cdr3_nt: TGTGCCAGTAGTATGGGCCTAAATCAGCCCCAGCATTTT
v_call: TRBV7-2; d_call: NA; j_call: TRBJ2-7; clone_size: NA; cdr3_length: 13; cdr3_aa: CASSLGLSYEQYF; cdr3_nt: TGTGCCAGCAGCTTAGGGCTCTCCTACGAGCAGTACTTC
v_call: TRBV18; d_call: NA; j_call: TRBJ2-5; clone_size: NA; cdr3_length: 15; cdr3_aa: CASSPVADPRETQYF; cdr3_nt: TGTGCCAGCTCACCAGTGGCAGACCCCCGAGAGACCCAGTACTTC
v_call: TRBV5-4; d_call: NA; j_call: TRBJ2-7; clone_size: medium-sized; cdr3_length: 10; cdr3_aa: CAISPHEQYF; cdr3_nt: TGTGCCATTTCACCCCACGAGCAGTACTTC
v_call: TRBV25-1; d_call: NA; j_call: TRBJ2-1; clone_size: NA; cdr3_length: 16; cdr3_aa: CASSESGGKSMNEQFF; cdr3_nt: TGTGCCAGCAGTGAATCCGGCGGGAAGTCGATGAATGAGCAGTTCTTC
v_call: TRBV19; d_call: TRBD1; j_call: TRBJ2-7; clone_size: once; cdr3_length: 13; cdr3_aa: CASSMRTGYEQYF; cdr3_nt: TGTGCCAGTAGTATGAGGACAGGGTACGAGCAGTACTTC
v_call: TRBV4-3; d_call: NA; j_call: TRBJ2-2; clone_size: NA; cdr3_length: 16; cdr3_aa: CASSQTADGNTGELFF; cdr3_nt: TGCGCCAGCAGCCAAACGGCTGATGGGAACACCGGGGAGCTGTTTTTT
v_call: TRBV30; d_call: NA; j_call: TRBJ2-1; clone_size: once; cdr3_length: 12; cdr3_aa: CAWAGALDEQFF; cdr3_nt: TGTGCCTGGGCCGGGGCGCTCGATGAGCAGTTCTTC
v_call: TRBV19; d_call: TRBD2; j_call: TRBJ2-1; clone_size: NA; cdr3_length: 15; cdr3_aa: CASSITTSGRGEQFF; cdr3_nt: TGTGCCAGTAGTATTACCACTAGCGGGAGAGGGGAGCAGTTCTTC
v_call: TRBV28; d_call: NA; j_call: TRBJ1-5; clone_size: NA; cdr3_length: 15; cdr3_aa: CASSPKINSNQPQHF; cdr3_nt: TGTGCCAGCAGTCCCAAGATTAATAGCAATCAGCCCCAGCATTTT
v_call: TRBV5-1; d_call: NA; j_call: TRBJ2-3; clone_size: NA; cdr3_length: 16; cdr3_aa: CASSPLNPGPRDTQYF; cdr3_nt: TGCGCCAGCAGCCCTCTGAACCCCGGGCCCAGGGATACGCAGTATTTT
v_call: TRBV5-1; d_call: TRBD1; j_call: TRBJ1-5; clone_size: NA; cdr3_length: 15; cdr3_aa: CASSLGQGGDQPQHF; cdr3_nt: TGCGCCAGCAGCTTGGGACAGGGGGGTGATCAGCCCCAGCATTTT
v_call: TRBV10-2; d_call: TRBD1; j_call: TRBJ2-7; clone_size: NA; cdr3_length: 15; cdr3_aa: CASSPMGQGGGEQYF; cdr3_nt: TGCGCCAGCAGCCCGATGGGACAGGGAGGCGGCGAGCAGTACTTC
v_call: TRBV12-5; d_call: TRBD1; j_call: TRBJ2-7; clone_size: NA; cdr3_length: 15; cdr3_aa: CASGSRTGGAGEQYF; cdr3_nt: TGTGCTAGTGGTTCCCGGACAGGGGGCGCGGGGGAGCAGTACTTC
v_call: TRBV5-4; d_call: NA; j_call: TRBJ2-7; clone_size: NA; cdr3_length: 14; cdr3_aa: CASSFQLMGSEQYF; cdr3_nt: TGTGCCAGCAGCTTCCAGCTGATGGGTTCCGAGCAGTACTTC
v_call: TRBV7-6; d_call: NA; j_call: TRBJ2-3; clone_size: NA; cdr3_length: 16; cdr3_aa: CASSQNGGLRTDTQYF; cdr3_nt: TGTGCCAGCAGCCAAAACGGGGGGCTCCGCACAGATACGCAGTATTTT
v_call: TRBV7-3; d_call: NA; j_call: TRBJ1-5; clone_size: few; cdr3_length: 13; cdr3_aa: CASSFSSGQPQHF; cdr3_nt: TGTGCCAGCAGCTTTTCTTCCGGTCAGCCCCAGCATTTT